A single sample gave rise to the 8 T cell receptor beta chains below, sequenced in a study of T-cell memory formation after mild COVID-19. Via MiXCR, TCRdb re-called the 5' RACE reads, giving one row per CDR3 protein. The table lists about 170,000 distinct CDR3 sequences, under 15% of them singletons. The sample comprised PBMCs or a T cell subset sorted from them (not recorded which). Every receptor here comes from a man between 18 and 35 years old who had mild COVID-19 (a few samples of this study predate the infection). Cell type and time point are not known.

The table lists this clonotype with a few counts. The chain joins TRBV7-6 to TRBJ1-1, with unresolved D. Trimming shortened V by 3 bases and J by 0 bases, and 11 bases separated the two germline ends. The CDR3 runs 15 residues. In germline, CDR1 is SGHVS, CDR2 FNYEAQ. The DNA for the CDR3 is TGTGCCAGCAGCTTTTTGTATTCCATGAACACTGAAGCTTTCTTT. Translation gives CASSFLYSMNTEAFF.

This clonotype has more than one count but fewer than ten. The V gene is TRBV28, the J gene TRBJ2-7; 7 bases line up with TRBD2. Unmatched junction bases numbered 9, after V lost 4 bases and J lost 3 bases. The CDR3 sequence is 15 residues long. Germline loops: CDR1 MDHEN, CDR2 SYDVKM. As DNA, the CDR3 is TGTGCCAGCAGTTCCCCGACTAGCCGAATCTACGAGCAGTACGTC. As protein: CASSSPTSRIYEQYV.

The chain uses TRBV7-2 and TRBJ1-1; D is possibly TRBD1 (6 bases). Trimming pared 6 bases from V and 10 bases from J, leaving 27 bases between. The CDR3 sequence is 16 residues long. Per the germline V gene, CDR1 is SGHTA and CDR2 is FQGNSA. The CDR3: CASRMGGGRINGVAFF. CDR3 nucleotides: TGTGCCAGCAGGATGGGTGGGGGGCGCATTAATGGTGTAGCTTTCTTT.

This clonotype was observed a few times. The rearrangement uses TRBV12-5 and TRBJ2-6; perhaps TRBD1 as D (6 bases). Germline loops: CDR1 LGHNT, CDR2 FRNRAP. The CDR3 sequence is 18 residues long. With 1 base removed from V and 0 bases from J, the gap between germline ends came to 13 bases. The CDR3 spells CASGLDSGHTSGANVLTF. The CDR3 DNA is TGTGCTAGTGGTTTGGACTCGGGACATACCTCTGGGGCCAACGTCCTGACTTTC.

This clonotype has a handful of counts. The CDR3 DNA follows: TGTGCCAGCGAGGACAGCTCCCGAGCCAAAAACATTCAGTACTTC. This encodes CASEDSSRAKNIQYF. The chain carries TRBV28 and TRBJ2-4, with a weak D call TRBD1 (6 bases). This CDR3 is built from 15 residues. Germline lookup yields CDR1 MDHEN and CDR2 SYDVKM. V dropped 8 bases and J dropped 0 bases, with 14 bases sitting between them.

CDR3 sequence (DNA): TGCGCCAGCAGCCAAGATCGACAGGGAGGGTACTATGGCTACACCTTC. Amino acid sequence: CASSQDRQGGYYGYTF. The rearrangement uses TRBV4-3 and TRBJ1-2; TRBD1 agrees at 7 bases. This CDR3 has 16 amino acids. Germline CDR1 is LGHNA and CDR2 is YSLEER. Trimming removed 0 bases from V and 3 bases from J; junction bases left unmatched: 7.

This clonotype was counted only a few times. The V call is TRBV27, the J call TRBJ1-2; D gene unclear. The V end lost 6 bases, the J end lost 4 bases, and 21 bases lay between the germline ends. The germline gives CDR1 MNHEY, CDR2 SMNVEV (reference sequence). The CDR3 has 16 amino acids. The CDR3 DNA is TGTGCCAGCAGCCCCTCTGTGGGCAGGCCCCTCTATGGCTACACCTTC. Its protein product is CASSPSVGRPLYGYTF.

This clonotype was picked up a small number of times. The chain is built from TRBV5-1 and TRBJ1-2; 7 positions agree with TRBD1. Per germline, CDR1 SGHRS and CDR2 YFSETQ. This CDR3 has 15 residues. Unmatched junction bases numbered 9, after V lost 4 bases and J lost 3 bases. This CDR3 reads CASSPSLGGHYGYTF. Here the CDR3 DNA reads TGCGCCAGCAGCCCCTCCCTAGGGGGCCACTATGGCTACACCTTC. The variable domain in full, completed from reference TRBV5-1 and TRBJ1-2, reads KAGVTQTPRYLIKTRGQQVTLSCSPISGHRSVSWYQQTPGQGLQFLFEYFSETQRNKGNFPGRFSGRQFSNSRSEMNVSTLELGDSALYLCASSPSLGGHYGYTFGSGTRLTVV.